This T cell receptor (beta chain) originates from a study of cytomegalovirus exposure and HLA in healthy donors. The table lists this clone with a few counts. Antigen unknown. Study results and caveats: Testing in vitro showed a few CMV-associated chains specific for CMV antigens.

The PCR made use of 60 Vbeta and 13 Jbeta primers. Assay: immunoSEQ multiplex PCR; the TCRdb copy retains only in-frame clones and omits some. The data hold over 20,000 clones, with just under 80% observed a single time. V shed 5 bases, J shed 6 bases, and the junction held 5 bases outside the gene matches. Germline V gene lookup returns CDR1 SEHNR and CDR2 FQNEAQ (reference sequence). CDR3 length equals 14 residues. This TCR was recovered from a male donor in good health and CMV-seronegative. The gene calls are TRBV7-9 and TRBJ1-2; 11 bases fit TRBD1. The sample comprised PBMCs. CDR3 in DNA: TGTGCCAGCAGCCTCGGACAGGGGGCTAATGGCTACACCTTC. This translates into CASSLGQGANGYTF. The whole variable domain, filled in from reference TRBV7-9 and TRBJ1-2, reads DTGVSQNPRHKITKRGQNVTFRCDPISEHNRLYWYRQTLGQGPEFLTYFQNEAQLEKSRLLSDRFSAERPKGSFSTLEIQRTEQGDSAMYLCASSLGQGANGYTFGSGTRLTVV.